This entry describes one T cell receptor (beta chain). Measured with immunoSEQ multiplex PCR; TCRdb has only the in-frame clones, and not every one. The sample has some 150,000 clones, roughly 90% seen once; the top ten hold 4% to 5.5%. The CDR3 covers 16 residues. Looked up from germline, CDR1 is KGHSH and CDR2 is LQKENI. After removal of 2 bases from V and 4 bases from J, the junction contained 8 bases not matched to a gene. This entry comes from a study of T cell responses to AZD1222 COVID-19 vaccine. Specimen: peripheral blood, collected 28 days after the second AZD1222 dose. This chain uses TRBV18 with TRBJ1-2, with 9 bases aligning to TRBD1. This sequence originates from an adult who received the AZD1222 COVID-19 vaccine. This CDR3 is CASSPKITGGGYGYTF. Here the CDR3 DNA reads TGTGCCAGCTCACCAAAGATTACAGGGGGCGGCTATGGCTACACCTTC.